These 31 T cell receptor beta chains came from one sample sequenced in a study of T cells in tuberculosis. The data were produced by immunoSEQ multiplex PCR, yet TCRdb's version contains in-frame clones alone and is incomplete. In the table there are around 45,000 clones, about 94% of which are singletons. Sequenced: PBMCs. The receptor source for this set is a donor aged 10 to 29 with latent tuberculosis or without tuberculosis infection. Some clones in this sample may be carry-over from other donors' samples.

The count of this clone is one. The chain has TRBV25-1 and TRBJ1-3; 7 positions match TRBD1. Germline CDR1 reads MGHDK; CDR2 reads SYGVNS. The CDR3 length is 17 residues. Trimming took 0 bases from V and 0 from J; bases not matched to a gene: 5. In DNA form, the CDR3 reads TGTGCCAGCAGTGAATATCCCACAGGGGTCTCTGGAAACACCATATATTTT. Translation: CASSEYPTGVSGNTIYF.

V is TRBV7-6 and J is TRBJ1-2, with D perhaps TRBD1 (5 bases). This CDR3 has 13 amino acids. CDR1 and CDR2 (germline): SGHVS, FNYEAQ. V lost 1 base and J 5 bases, leaving 8 bases between the germline ends. The CDR3 is CASSLGQTYGYTF. In DNA form, the CDR3 reads TGTGCCAGCAGCTTAGGACAGACATATGGCTACACCTTC.

CDR3 in DNA: TGTGCCAGTAGTTCACCGAGGGGGGGGGCCTACGAGCAGTACTTC. Residues: CASSSPRGGAYEQYF. The V and J genes are TRBV19 and TRBJ2-7; TRBD2 might be the D (7 bases). Germline assignment: CDR1 LNHDA and CDR2 SQIVND (reference sequence). Trimming cost V 5 bases and J 2 bases, with 16 bases left between them. This CDR3 is built from 15 residues.

The rearrangement joins TRBV7-2 to TRBJ1-3; 7 bases agree with TRBD1. V lost 4 bases, J lost 5 bases, and 5 bases stayed unmatched. There are 14 residues in the CDR3. Germline lookup yields CDR1 SGHTA and CDR2 FQGNSA. The CDR3 DNA is TGTGCCAGCAGCTCTTACAGGGGACGAAACACCATATATTTT. Amino acid sequence: CASSSYRGRNTIYF.

The chain has TRBV5-6 and TRBJ2-5; 9 nucleotides match TRBD1. With V trimmed by 2 bases and J by 5 bases, 16 bases remained unmatched. This CDR3 is 18 amino acids long. The germline V gene has CDR1 SGHDT and CDR2 YYEEEE. The CDR3 reads CASSFGIWEQGAGETQYF. The CDR3 bases are TGTGCCAGCAGCTTTGGGATATGGGAACAGGGGGCAGGGGAGACCCAGTACTTC. Variable domain in full (rest from reference TRBV5-6 and TRBJ2-5): DAGVTQSPTHLIKTRGQQVTLRCSPKSGHDTVSWYQQALGQGPQFIFQYYEEEERQRGNFPDRFSGHQFPNYSSELNVNALLLGDSALYLCASSFGIWEQGAGETQYFGPGTRLLVL.

The rearrangement links TRBV19 to TRBJ1-1, with D perhaps matching TRBD1 (6 bases). The CDR3 runs to 14 residues. Per germline, CDR1 LNHDA and CDR2 SQIVND (reference sequence). V was cut by 6 bases and J by 2 bases, with 13 bases left in between. CDR3: CASSTRTANTEAFF. CDR3 DNA: TGTGCCAGTAGCACTCGGACAGCTAACACTGAAGCTTTCTTT. The full variable domain, in which reference TRBV19 and TRBJ1-1 provide the parts outside the CDR3, is DGGITQSPKYLFRKEGQNVTLSCEQNLNHDAMYWYRQDPGQGLRLIYYSQIVNDFQKGDIAEGYSVSREKKESFPLTVTSAQKNPTAFYLCASSTRTANTEAFFGQGTRLTVV.

The gene calls are TRBV27 and TRBJ2-3, with 8 positions matching TRBD1. J lost 1 base, V lost 5 bases, and 8 bases had no gene match. The CDR3 has 16 residues. Germline V CDR1 and CDR2: MNHEY, SMNVEV (reference sequence). CDR3 bases: TGTGCCAGCAGTCCGAACAGGGGGATCGGCACAGATACGCAGTATTTT. It yields the protein CASSPNRGIGTDTQYF.

The rearrangement joins TRBV30 to TRBJ2-5, with a weak D call TRBD2 (6 bases). Trimming shortened V by 4 bases and J by 5 bases, and 17 bases separated the two germline ends. The CDR3 sequence is 14 residues long. Germline assignment: CDR1 GTSNPN and CDR2 SVGIG (reference sequence). Written as DNA, the CDR3 is TGTGCCTGGACCCCCATGGAGGGTTTTGAGACCCAGTACTTC. It codes for CAWTPMEGFETQYF.

This clone was seen once. This chain connects TRBV10-3 to TRBJ2-5, with D tentatively TRBD2 (6 bases). Trimming left V 1 base short and J 7 bases short, with 13 bases between. The CDR3 contains 14 residues. Looked up from germline, CDR1 is ENHRY and CDR2 is SYGVKD. The CDR3 region is CAISEWGVSGTQYF. The DNA for the CDR3 is TGTGCCATCAGTGAGTGGGGGGTATCAGGGACCCAGTACTTC.

The gene calls are TRBV11-2 and TRBJ2-5, with D perhaps matching TRBD1 (5 bases). CDR3 length: 15 residues. Trimming removed 6 bases from V and 4 bases from J, with 18 bases in between. From germline, CDR1 is SGHAT and CDR2 FQNNGV. Here the CDR3 DNA reads TGTGCCAGCAGTTTTCAGGGCAGGGTGGTAGAGACCCAGTACTTC. Its translation is CASSFQGRVVETQYF.

The chain employs TRBV4-3 and TRBJ2-1, with TRBD2 as a possible D gene (5 bases). The CDR3 is 17 amino acids. Germline V gives CDR1 LGHNA, CDR2 YSLEER. The ends were cut back, 0 bases at V and 3 bases at J, with 15 bases in the middle. As DNA, the CDR3 is TGCGCCAGCAGCCAAGATGGGAGCTCTCCCAACTACAATGAGCAGTTCTTC. It translates to CASSQDGSSPNYNEQFF.

V gene TRBV19 combines with J gene TRBJ2-7; D possibly corresponds to TRBD1 (6 bases). The V end was cut by 8 bases, the J end by 5 bases, with 22 bases between. The CDR3 is made up of 15 amino acids. Germline CDR1 reads LNHDA; CDR2 reads SQIVND (reference sequence). As DNA, the CDR3 is TGTGCCAGTTCGTTAAGGGCAGGGGCCGGTAACGAGCAGTACTTC. Its translation is CASSLRAGAGNEQYF.

In DNA form, the CDR3 reads TGTGCCAGCACCAACTGGGCTAGCGGCTTCACCGGGGAGCTGTTTTTT. The encoded protein is CASTNWASGFTGELFF. The chain joins TRBV5-4 to TRBJ2-2; 7 nucleotides agree with TRBD2. Germline lookup yields CDR1 SGHNT and CDR2 YYREEE (reference sequence). The CDR3 is 16 amino acids. V shed 6 bases, J shed 4 bases, and the junction held 12 bases outside the gene matches.

The rearrangement links TRBV7-2 to TRBJ1-5; TRBD1 might be the D (5 bases). V was trimmed by 2 bases and J by 5 bases, leaving 13 bases between them. CDR1 SGHTA and CDR2 FQGNSA come from the germline V gene. The CDR3 is 15 residues long. Here the CDR3 DNA reads TGTGCCAGCAGCTTAAGGGCCGGGGGAGATCAGCCCCAGCATTTT. This gives the protein CASSLRAGGDQPQHF.

The genes are TRBV11-3 and TRBJ2-3; a possible D gene is TRBD2 (5 bases). The CDR3 contains 14 residues. The V end was cut by 3 bases, the J end by 1 base, with 8 bases between. In germline, CDR1 is SGHNT, CDR2 YENEEA. CDR3 sequence (DNA): TGTGCCAGCAGCTTTAGGCGGGGCACAGATACGCAGTATTTT. As protein: CASSFRRGTDTQYF.

The genes are TRBV5-4 and TRBJ1-3; no firm D call. The CDR3 sequence is 16 residues long. The germline V and J ends were trimmed by 4 bases and 5 bases, with 19 bases remaining between them. The germline V gene has CDR1 SGHNT and CDR2 YYREEE (reference sequence). The CDR3 is CASSAADGVARNTIYF. CDR3 coding DNA: TGTGCCAGCAGCGCAGCGGATGGGGTTGCAAGAAACACCATATATTTT.

The chain recombines TRBV18 with TRBJ1-1; TRBD1 matches at 8 bases. With V trimmed by 6 bases and J by 3 bases, 18 bases remained unmatched. CDR1 is KGHSH and CDR2 is LQKENI in the germline V gene. The CDR3 totals 18 residues. This chain's CDR3 is CASSERMGTGNADTEAFF. DNA of the CDR3: TGTGCCAGCTCCGAACGTATGGGGACAGGAAATGCGGACACTGAAGCTTTCTTT. The full variable domain, its missing parts supplied by reference TRBV18 and TRBJ1-1, is NAGVMQNPRHLVRRRGQEARLRCSPMKGHSHVYWYRQLPEEGLKFMVYLQKENIIDESGMPKERFSAEFPKEGPSILRIQQVVRGDSAAYFCASSERMGTGNADTEAFFGQGTRLTVV.

This clone was seen once. J is TRBJ1-1 and V is TRBV4-3; 7 bases are a match to TRBD1. This CDR3 has 16 residues. Germline V gene sequence: CDR1 LGHNA, CDR2 YSLEER. V lost 5 bases, J lost 5 bases, and 14 bases stayed unmatched. The CDR3 reads CASSEGLGTGETEAFF. The CDR3, as DNA: TGCGCCAGCAGCGAAGGGTTAGGTACAGGGGAAACTGAAGCTTTCTTT.

The chain carries TRBV29-1 and TRBJ2-7, with a weak D call TRBD2 (6 bases). V was cut by 7 bases and J by 0 bases, with 13 bases left in between. The CDR3 contains 13 residues. Germline V gene data show CDR1 as SQVTM and CDR2 as ANQGSEA. Here the CDR3 DNA reads TGCAGCGGTTACTCCGGGAGCTCCTACGAGCAGTACTTC. This translates into CSGYSGSSYEQYF.

The V and J genes are TRBV7-2 and TRBJ1-1; D ambiguous. CDR1 is SGHTA, CDR2 FQGNSA, per germline. CDR3 length equals 14 residues. The germline V and J ends were trimmed by 5 bases and 4 bases, with 14 bases remaining between them. The chain's CDR3 is CASSLPEALTEAFF. The CDR3 DNA reads TGTGCCAGCAGCCTCCCCGAGGCACTCACTGAAGCTTTCTTT.

V and J are TRBV2 and TRBJ1-5, with D possibly TRBD1 on 6 matching bases. Trimming shortened V by 5 bases and J by 6 bases, and 14 bases separated the two germline ends. This CDR3 contains 14 residues. The germline CDR1 and CDR2 sequences are SNHLY and FYNNEI. CDR3 protein: CASSNQGGAQPQHF. The CDR3 coding sequence is TGTGCCAGCAGTAATCAAGGGGGGGCTCAGCCCCAGCATTTT. Together with reference TRBV2 and TRBJ1-5, the CDR3 gives the full variable domain: EPEVTQTPSHQVTQMGQEVILRCVPISNHLYFYWYRQILGQKVEFLVSFYNNEISEKSEIFDDQFSVERPDGSNFTLKIRSTKLEDSAMYFCASSNQGGAQPQHFGDGTRLSIL.

The V call is TRBV27, the J call TRBJ2-7; a possible D gene is TRBD2 (5 bases). CDR3 size: 15 residues. V shed 11 bases and J shed 7 bases, with 27 bases lying between them. Germline lookup yields CDR1 MNHEY and CDR2 SMNVEV (reference sequence). CDR3 nucleotides: TGTGCCGCTAACTCGGGGAGTCCCCCCAGGAGGGAGCAGTACTTC. It codes for CAANSGSPPRREQYF.

The J gene is TRBJ2-2, the V gene TRBV5-4; TRBD2 matches 13 bases. The germline V gene encodes CDR1 SGHNT and CDR2 YYREEE (reference sequence). There are 16 residues in the CDR3. Germline trimming cut 3 bases from V and 5 bases from J; bases unmatched to any gene: 4. The CDR3 nucleotides are TGTGCCAGCAGCTGGGGACTAGCGGGGAGGACCGGGGAGCTGTTTTTT. Translation gives CASSWGLAGRTGELFF.

V is TRBV28 and J is TRBJ1-5, with D hard to call. CDR1 is MDHEN and CDR2 is SYDVKM in the germline V gene. Trimming left V 6 bases short and J 0 bases short, with 18 bases between. The CDR3 consists of 17 residues. This chain's CDR3 is CASRQLLEIYSNQPQHF. In DNA, the CDR3 is TGTGCCAGCAGGCAACTACTGGAGATTTATAGCAATCAGCCCCAGCATTTT.

V usage is TRBV7-3 and J usage is TRBJ1-4, with D hard to call. V was clipped by 3 bases and J by 3 bases, with 5 bases between them. This CDR3 region has 13 residues. Germline-derived CDR1 and CDR2 are SGHTA and FQGTGA. CDR3 in DNA: TGTGCCAGCAGCTTTCGGTCTAATGAAAAACTGTTTTTT. It specifies CASSFRSNEKLFF.

The J gene is TRBJ2-1, the V gene TRBV5-1; TRBD2 matches at 9 bases. CDR1 SGHRS and CDR2 YFSETQ come from the germline V gene. With 4 bases clipped from V and 9 bases from J, the junction kept 11 bases outside the gene matches. The CDR3 length is 15 residues. For the CDR3, the DNA is TGCGCCAGCAGCATTCGGAGCGGGAGGATCGTTGAGCAGTTCTTC. This encodes CASSIRSGRIVEQFF.

The chain couples TRBV13 to TRBJ2-5; D might be TRBD2 (6 bases). Trimming cost V 2 bases and J 3 bases, with 13 bases left between them. Germline V gene data show CDR1 as PRHDT and CDR2 as FYEKMQ (reference sequence). CDR3 length: 15 residues. The CDR3 protein is CASSLIGGSEETQYF. The CDR3 coding sequence is TGTGCCAGCAGCTTAATCGGAGGGTCGGAAGAGACCCAGTACTTC.

V gene TRBV10-1 combines with J gene TRBJ2-7; 8 bases are shared with TRBD2. V shed 3 bases and J 7 bases; nucleotides not matched to a gene: 5. CDR1 and CDR2 from the germline V gene are WNHNN and SYGVQD (reference sequence). The CDR3 has 13 amino acids. This CDR3 reads CASSDHRGGEQYF. CDR3 DNA sequence: TGCGCCAGCAGTGACCATCGCGGGGGGGAGCAGTACTTC.

DNA for the CDR3: TGTGCCAGCAGCCTCAGGGGGCTAAGCAATCAGCCCCAGCATTTT. Encoded protein: CASSLRGLSNQPQHF. J is TRBJ1-5 and V is TRBV7-2; 8 nucleotides align to TRBD1. V lost 5 bases, J lost 1 base, and 4 bases stayed unmatched. This CDR3 is built from 15 residues. The germline V gene has CDR1 SGHTA and CDR2 FQGNSA.

The CDR3 coding sequence is TGTGCCAGCAGCTCCCAGGGACTAGCATTTATGGATGAGCAGTTCTTC. Translated: CASSSQGLAFMDEQFF. This rearrangement joins TRBV11-1 to TRBJ2-1; the match to TRBD2 covers 9 bases. CDR3 length: 16 residues. After removal of 4 bases from V and 8 bases from J, the junction contained 12 bases not matched to a gene. Per the germline V gene, CDR1 is SGHAT and CDR2 is FQDESV (reference sequence).

The chain employs TRBV6-1 and TRBJ2-1, with 8 bases lining up with TRBD1. V dropped 1 base and J dropped 4; count of bases not matched to a gene: 6. This CDR3 has 16 amino acids. Germline CDR1 is MNHNS and CDR2 is SASEGT. The CDR3 bases are TGTGCCAGCAGTGAAGAGTCGGGACAGGTTTACAATGAGCAGTTCTTC. This codes for CASSEESGQVYNEQFF.